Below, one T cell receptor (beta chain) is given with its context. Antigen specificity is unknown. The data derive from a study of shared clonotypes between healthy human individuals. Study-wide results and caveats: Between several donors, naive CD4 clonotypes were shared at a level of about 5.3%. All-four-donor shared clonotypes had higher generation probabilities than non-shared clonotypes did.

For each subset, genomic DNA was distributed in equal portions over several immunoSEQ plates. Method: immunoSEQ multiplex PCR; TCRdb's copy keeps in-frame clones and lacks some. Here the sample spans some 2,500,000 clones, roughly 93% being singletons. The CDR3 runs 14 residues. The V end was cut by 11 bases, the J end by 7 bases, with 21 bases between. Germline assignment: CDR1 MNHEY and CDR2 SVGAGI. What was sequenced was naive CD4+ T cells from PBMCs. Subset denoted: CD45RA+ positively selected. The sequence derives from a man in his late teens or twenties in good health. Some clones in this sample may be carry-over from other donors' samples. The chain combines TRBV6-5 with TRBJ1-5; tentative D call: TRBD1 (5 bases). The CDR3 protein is CASRGVESWQPQHF. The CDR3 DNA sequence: TGTGCCTCTAGGGGAGTTGAAAGTTGGCAGCCCCAGCATTTT.